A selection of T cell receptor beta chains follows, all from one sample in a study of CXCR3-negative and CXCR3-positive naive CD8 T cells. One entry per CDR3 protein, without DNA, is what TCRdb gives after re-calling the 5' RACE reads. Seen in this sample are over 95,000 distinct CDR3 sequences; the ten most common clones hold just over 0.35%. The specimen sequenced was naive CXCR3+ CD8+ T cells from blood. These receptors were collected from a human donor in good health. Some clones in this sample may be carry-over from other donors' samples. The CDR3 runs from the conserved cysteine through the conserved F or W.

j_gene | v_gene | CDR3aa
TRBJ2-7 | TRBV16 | CASSLGRISEQYF
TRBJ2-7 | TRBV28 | CASMFFVGQGLEQYF
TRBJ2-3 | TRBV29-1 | CSVEDRLAYSTDTQYF
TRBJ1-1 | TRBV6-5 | CASSVQGLNTEAFF
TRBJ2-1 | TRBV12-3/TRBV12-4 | CASSLAYGASEQFF
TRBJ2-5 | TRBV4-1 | CASSQDDSGPRTQYF
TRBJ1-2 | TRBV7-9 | CASSPDTGALTNYGYTF
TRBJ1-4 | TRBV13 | CASSLEEGDNEKLFF
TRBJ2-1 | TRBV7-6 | CASSHRAGEYNEQLF
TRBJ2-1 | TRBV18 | CASSPPVSGVMNEQFF
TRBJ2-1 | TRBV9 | CASSVSSGTGNEQFF
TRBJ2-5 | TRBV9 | CASSLTGGEETQYF
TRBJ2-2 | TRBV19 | CASSMGTRGLNTGELFF
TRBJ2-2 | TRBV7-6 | CASSSGLVTGELFF
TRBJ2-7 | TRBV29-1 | CSVVDRGGYEQYF
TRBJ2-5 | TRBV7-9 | CASSLPAGGQETQYF
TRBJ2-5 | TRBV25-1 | CASSPRLAVQETQYF
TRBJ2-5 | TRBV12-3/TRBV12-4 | CASSLAPWETQYF
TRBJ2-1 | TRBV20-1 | CSARARLDSYNEQFF
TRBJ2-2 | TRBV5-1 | CASSLDSLGSGELFF
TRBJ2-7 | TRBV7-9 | CASSYIQGALSGQYF
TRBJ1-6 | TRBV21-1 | CASSKAGTASSYNSPLHF
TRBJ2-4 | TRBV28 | CASSKRTGFGKNIQYF
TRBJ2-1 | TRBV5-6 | CASSLVVGGAYNEQFF
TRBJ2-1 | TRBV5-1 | CASGVVTYNEQFF
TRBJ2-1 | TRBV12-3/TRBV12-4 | CASSLPGRSNEQFF
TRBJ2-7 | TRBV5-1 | CASSATGTGGHEQYF
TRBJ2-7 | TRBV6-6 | CASSTFGNEQYF
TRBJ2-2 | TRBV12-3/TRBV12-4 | CASSPWTSGDGELFF
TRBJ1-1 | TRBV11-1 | CASRPDRARTEAFF
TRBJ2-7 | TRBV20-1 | CSAPPGLTSTYEQYF
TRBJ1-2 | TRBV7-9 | CASRGDYGYTF
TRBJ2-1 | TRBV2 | CASSEALRGTGGYNEQFF
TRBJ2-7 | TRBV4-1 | CASSQNLWTSDSYEQYF
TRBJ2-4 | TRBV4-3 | CASSTRTGPAKNIQYF
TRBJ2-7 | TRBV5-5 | CASSGDISYEQYF
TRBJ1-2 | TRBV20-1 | CSAIPWGSGYGYTF
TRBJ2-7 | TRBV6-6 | CASSYSGIHPPGGQYF
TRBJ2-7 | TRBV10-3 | CAIAWSGERTYEQYF
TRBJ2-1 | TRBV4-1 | CASSHGETSGYNEQFF
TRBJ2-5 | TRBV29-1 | CSVQWVGDQETQYF
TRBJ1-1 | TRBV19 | CASSIQGPTEAFF
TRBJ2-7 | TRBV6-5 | CASSEMGGVYEQYF
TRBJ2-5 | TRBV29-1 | CSVDDRGGETQYF
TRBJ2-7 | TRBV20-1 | CSARADSRRAYEQYF
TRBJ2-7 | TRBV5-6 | CASSFIGGGYEQYF
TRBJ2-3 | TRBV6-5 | CASSYSRASGGSTDTQYF
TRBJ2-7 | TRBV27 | CASSKGPYEQYF
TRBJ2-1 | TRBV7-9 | CASSFGDYNEQFF
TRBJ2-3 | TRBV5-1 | CASSLGGGTDTQYF
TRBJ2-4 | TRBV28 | CASSLRTGRNIQYF